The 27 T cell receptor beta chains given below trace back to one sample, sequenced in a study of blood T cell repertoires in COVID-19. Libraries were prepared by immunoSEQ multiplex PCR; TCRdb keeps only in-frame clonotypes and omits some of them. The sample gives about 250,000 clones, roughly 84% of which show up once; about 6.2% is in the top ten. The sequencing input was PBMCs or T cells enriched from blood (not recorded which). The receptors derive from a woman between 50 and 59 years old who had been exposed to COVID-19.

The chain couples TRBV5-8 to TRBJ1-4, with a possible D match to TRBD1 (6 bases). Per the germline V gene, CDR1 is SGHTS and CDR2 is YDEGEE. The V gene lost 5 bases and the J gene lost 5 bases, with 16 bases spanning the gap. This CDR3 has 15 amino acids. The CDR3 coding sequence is TGTGCCAGCAGACTCTCAGGGGAGGGCAATGAAAAACTGTTTTTT. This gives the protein CASRLSGEGNEKLFF.

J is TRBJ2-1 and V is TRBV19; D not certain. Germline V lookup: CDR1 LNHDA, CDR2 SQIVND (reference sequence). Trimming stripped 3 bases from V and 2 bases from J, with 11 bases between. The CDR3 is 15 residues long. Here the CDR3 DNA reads TGTGCCAGTAGTATCACAGTCTCGGCCTACAATGAGCAGTTCTTC. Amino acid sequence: CASSITVSAYNEQFF.

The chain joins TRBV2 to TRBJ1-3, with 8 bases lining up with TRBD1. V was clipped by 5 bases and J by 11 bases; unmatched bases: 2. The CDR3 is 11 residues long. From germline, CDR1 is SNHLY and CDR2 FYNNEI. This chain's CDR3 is CASSRQGSIYF. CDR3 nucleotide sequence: TGTGCCAGCAGTCGACAGGGGTCCATATATTTT. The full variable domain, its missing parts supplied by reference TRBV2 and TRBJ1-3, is EPEVTQTPSHQVTQMGQEVILRCVPISNHLYFYWYRQILGQKVEFLVSFYNNEISEKSEIFDDQFSVERPDGSNFTLKIRSTKLEDSAMYFCASSRQGSIYFGEGSWLTVV.

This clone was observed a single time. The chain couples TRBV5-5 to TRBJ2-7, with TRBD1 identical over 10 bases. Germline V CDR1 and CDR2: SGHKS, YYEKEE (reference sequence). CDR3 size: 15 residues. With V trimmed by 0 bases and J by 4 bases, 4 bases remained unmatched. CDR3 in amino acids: CASSLERDRGYEQYF. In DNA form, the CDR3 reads TGTGCCAGCAGCTTGGAAAGGGACAGGGGATACGAGCAGTACTTC.

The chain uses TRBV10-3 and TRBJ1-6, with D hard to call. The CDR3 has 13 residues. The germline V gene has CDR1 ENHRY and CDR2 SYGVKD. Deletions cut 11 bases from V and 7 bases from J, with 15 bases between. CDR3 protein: CAVANSLNSPLHF. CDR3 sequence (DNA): TGTGCCGTAGCTAACTCCTTAAATTCACCCCTCCACTTT.

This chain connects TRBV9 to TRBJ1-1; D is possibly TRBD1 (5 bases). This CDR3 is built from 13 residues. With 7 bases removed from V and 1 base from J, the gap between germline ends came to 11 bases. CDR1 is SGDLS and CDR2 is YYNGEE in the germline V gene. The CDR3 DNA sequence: TGTGCCAGCTCCCGCGGGGGGAACACTGAAGCTTTCTTT. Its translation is CASSRGGNTEAFF.

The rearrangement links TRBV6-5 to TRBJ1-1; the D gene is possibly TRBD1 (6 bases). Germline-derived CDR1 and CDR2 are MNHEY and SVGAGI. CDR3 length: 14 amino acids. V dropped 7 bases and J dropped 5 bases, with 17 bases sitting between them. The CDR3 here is CASIVRGSRTEAFF. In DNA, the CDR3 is TGTGCCAGCATTGTAAGGGGGTCAAGGACTGAAGCTTTCTTT.

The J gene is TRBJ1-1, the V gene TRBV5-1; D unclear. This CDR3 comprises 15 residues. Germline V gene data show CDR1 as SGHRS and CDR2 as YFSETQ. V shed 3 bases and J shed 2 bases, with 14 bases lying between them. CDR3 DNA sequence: TGCGCCAGCAGCTCCCGGGCCGGACTCAACACTGAAGCTTTCTTT. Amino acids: CASSSRAGLNTEAFF.

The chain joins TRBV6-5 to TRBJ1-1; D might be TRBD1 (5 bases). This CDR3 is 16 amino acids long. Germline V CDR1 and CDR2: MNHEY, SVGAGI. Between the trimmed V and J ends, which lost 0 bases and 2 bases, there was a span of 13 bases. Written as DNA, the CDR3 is TGTGCCAGCAGTTACTCGAATTTGGGGGGAAACACTGAAGCTTTCTTT. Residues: CASSYSNLGGNTEAFF.

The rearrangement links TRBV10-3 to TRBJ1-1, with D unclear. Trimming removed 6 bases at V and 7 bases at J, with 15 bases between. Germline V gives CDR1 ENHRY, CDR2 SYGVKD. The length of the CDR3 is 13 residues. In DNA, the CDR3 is TGTGCCATCAGCGACACCTCCACCGATGAAGCTTTCTTT. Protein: CAISDTSTDEAFF.

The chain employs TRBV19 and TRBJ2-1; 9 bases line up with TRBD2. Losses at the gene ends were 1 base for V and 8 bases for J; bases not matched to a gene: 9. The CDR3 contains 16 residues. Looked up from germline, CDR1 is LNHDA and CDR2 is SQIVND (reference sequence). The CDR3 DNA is TGTGCCAGTAGTATAGCGGGGCGGGGGGGCCCCTATGAGCAGTTCTTC. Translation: CASSIAGRGGPYEQFF.

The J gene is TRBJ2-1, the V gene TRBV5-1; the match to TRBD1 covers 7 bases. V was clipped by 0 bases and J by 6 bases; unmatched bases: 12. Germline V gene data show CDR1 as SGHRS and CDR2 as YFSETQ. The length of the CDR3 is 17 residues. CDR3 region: CASSLDIRQGVSNEQFF. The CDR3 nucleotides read TGCGCCAGCAGCTTGGACATTCGGCAGGGGGTTAGCAATGAGCAGTTCTTC.

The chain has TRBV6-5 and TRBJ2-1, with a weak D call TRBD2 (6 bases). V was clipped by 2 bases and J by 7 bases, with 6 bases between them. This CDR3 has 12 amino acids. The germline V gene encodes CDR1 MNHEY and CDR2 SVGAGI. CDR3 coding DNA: TGTGCCAGCAGTTACGGGAGGAATGAGCAGTTCTTC. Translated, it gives CASSYGRNEQFF.

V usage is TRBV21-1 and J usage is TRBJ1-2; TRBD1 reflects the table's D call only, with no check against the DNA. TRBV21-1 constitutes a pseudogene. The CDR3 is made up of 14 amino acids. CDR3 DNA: TGTGCCAGCAGCCCGGGACAGGGTGACTATGGCTACACCTTC. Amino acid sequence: CASSPGQGDYGYTF.

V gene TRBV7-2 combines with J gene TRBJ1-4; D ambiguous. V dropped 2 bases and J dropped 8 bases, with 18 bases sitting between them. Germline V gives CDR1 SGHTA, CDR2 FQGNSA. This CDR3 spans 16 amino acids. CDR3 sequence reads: CASSLSHSGIREKLFF. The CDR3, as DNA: TGTGCCAGCAGCTTATCTCATTCGGGGATTCGGGAAAAACTGTTTTTT.

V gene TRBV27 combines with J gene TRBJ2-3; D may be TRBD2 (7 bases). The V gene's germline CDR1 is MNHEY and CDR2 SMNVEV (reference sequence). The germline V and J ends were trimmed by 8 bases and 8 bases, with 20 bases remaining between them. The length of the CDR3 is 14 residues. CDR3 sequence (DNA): TGTGCCAGCCACCCGGGGGGCCCGCACGGTACGCAGTATTTT. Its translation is CASHPGGPHGTQYF.

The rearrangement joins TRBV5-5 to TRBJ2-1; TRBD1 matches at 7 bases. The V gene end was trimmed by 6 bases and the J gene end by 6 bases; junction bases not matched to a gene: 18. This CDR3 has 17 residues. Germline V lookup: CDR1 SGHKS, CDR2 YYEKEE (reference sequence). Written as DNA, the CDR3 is TGTGCCAGCACCCAGGGGGTCGCCGCTAGGTCCCGCAATGAGCAGTTCTTC. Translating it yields CASTQGVAARSRNEQFF.

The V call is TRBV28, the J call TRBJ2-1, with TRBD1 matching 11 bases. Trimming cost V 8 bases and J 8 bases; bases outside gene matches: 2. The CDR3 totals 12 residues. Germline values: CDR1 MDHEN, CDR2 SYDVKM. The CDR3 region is CASGGQGDEQFF. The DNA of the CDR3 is TGTGCCAGCGGGGGACAGGGGGATGAGCAGTTCTTC.

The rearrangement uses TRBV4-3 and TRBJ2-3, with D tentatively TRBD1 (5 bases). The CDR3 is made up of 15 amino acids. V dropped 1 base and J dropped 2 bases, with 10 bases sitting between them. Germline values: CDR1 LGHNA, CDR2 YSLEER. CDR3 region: CASSQGGRDTDTQYF. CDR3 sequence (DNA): TGCGCCAGCAGCCAAGGCGGCAGGGACACAGATACGCAGTATTTT.

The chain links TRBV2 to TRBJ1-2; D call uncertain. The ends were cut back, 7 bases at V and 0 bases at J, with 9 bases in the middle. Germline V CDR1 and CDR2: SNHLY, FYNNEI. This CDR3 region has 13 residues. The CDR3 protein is CASTGWPNYGYTF. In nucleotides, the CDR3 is TGTGCCAGCACGGGGTGGCCTAACTATGGCTACACCTTC.

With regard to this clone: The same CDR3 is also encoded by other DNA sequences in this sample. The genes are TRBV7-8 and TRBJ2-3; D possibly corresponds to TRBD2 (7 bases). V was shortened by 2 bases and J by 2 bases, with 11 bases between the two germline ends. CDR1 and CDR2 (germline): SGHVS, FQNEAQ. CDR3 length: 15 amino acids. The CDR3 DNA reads TGTGCCAGCAGCTTACGCGGGGGCCCCACAGATACGCAGTATTTT. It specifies CASSLRGGPTDTQYF.

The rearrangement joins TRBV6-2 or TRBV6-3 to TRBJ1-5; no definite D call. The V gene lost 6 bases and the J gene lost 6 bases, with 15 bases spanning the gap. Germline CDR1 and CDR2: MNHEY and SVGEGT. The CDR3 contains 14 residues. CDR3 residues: CASSRSERAQPQHF. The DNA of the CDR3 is TGTGCCAGCAGCCGCTCGGAGAGGGCTCAGCCCCAGCATTTT.

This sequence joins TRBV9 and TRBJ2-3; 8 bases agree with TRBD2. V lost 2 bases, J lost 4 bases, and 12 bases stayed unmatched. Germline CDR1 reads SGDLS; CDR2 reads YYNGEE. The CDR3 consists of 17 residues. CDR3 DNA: TGTGCCAGCAGCGTCCCAATGCCGGGACTAGGTCCAGATACGCAGTATTTT. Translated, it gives CASSVPMPGLGPDTQYF. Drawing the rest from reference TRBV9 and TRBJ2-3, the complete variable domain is DSGVTQTPKHLITATGQRVTLRCSPRSGDLSVYWYQQSLDQGLQFLIQYYNGEERAKGNILERFSAQQFPDLHSELNLSSLELGDSALYFCASSVPMPGLGPDTQYFGPGTRLTVL.

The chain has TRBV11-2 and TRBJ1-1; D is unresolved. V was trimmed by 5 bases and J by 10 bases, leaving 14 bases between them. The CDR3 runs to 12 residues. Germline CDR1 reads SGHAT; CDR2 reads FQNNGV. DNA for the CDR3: TGTGCCAGCAGCCCCCCCGGTCTAGGAGCTTTCTTT. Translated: CASSPPGLGAFF.

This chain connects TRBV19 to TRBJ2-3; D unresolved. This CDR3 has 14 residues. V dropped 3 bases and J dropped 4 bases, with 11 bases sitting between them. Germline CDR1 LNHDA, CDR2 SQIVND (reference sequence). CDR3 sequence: CASSINRVADTQYF. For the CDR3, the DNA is TGTGCCAGTAGTATCAACCGGGTGGCAGATACGCAGTATTTT.

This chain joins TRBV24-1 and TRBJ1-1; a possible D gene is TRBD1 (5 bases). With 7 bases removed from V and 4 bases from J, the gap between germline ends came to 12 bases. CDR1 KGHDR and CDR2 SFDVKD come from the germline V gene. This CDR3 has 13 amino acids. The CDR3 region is CATSRAGGTEAFF. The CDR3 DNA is TGTGCCACCAGCCGCGCGGGGGGCACTGAAGCTTTCTTT.

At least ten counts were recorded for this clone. The CDR3 here is CAWSGAGGTEAFF. CDR3 nucleotides: TGTGCCTGGAGTGGGGCAGGGGGCACTGAAGCTTTCTTT. The chain carries TRBV30 and TRBJ1-1; 7 bases line up with TRBD1. The J segment lost 4 bases and the V segment lost 1 base, leaving 3 bases of the junction unmatched. The CDR3 is made up of 13 amino acids. The germline V gene encodes CDR1 GTSNPN and CDR2 SVGIG (reference sequence). Combining the CDR3 with reference TRBV30 and TRBJ1-1 gives the whole variable domain SQTIHQWPATLVQPVGSPLSLECTVEGTSNPNLYWYRQAAGRGLQLLFYSVGIGQISSEVPQNLSASRPQDRQFILSSKKLLLSDSGFYLCAWSGAGGTEAFFGQGTRLTVV.